What follows are 17 T cell receptor beta chains derived from one specimen sequenced in a study of blood T cell repertoires in COVID-19. Method: immunoSEQ multiplex PCR; TCRdb's copy keeps in-frame clones and lacks some. The table includes fewer than 250,000 clones, about 85% detected once. The sequenced sample was peripheral blood. All receptors come from a man aged 70 or older with acute or convalescent COVID-19.

The gene calls are TRBV4-3 and TRBJ1-5; D is uncertain. With 0 bases removed from V and 0 bases from J, the gap between germline ends came to 9 bases. The germline CDR1 and CDR2 sequences are LGHNA and YSLEER. CDR3 length equals 16 residues. The CDR3 coding sequence is TGCGCCAGCAGCCAAGAGAGAGCTTATAGCAATCAGCCCCAGCATTTT. Translation: CASSQERAYSNQPQHF.

The V gene is TRBV6-2 or TRBV6-3, the J gene TRBJ2-1; maybe TRBD2 (6 bases). The germline CDR1 and CDR2 sequences are MNHEY and SVGEGT. The CDR3 has 15 amino acids. V lost 4 bases and J lost 8, with 18 bases in between. CDR3 bases: TGTGCCAGCAGTTCCACTAGCTCCCGGGGTCATGAGCAGTTCTTC. Its translation: CASSSTSSRGHEQFF.

For the CDR3, the DNA is TGTGCCAGCAGCGGGTTAGGGGCTGGAAACACCATATATTTT. This gives the protein CASSGLGAGNTIYF. This chain joins TRBV27 and TRBJ1-3, with D possibly TRBD1 on 5 matching bases. The V gene's germline CDR1 is MNHEY and CDR2 SMNVEV (reference sequence). The CDR3 runs to 14 residues. The V end was cut by 6 bases, the J end by 2 bases, with 11 bases between.

This clone was recorded only once. A junction end diverges from the germline sequence, so it may reflect a read error. The gene calls are TRBV7-7 and TRBJ1-2, with TRBD1 identical over 7 bases. Germline V gives CDR1 SSHAT, CDR2 FNYEAQ (reference sequence). This CDR3 spans 12 amino acids. CDR3 sequence (DNA): TGTGCTAGCAGTCCTCTTGTAGGGGGCTCCTCCTTC. Protein product: CASSPLVGGSSF.

CDR3 residues: CASGTLQLYPLGGEQFF. CDR3 nucleotides: TGTGCCAGCGGTACCCTTCAGTTATATCCCCTCGGAGGTGAGCAGTTCTTC. This chain joins TRBV21-1 and TRBJ2-1; TRBD2, the table's D call, was not compared with the DNA. TRBV21-1 is classified as a pseudogene. The CDR3 loop spans 17 amino acids.

This chain uses TRBV9 with TRBJ2-5; no clear D gene. Germline V gene sequence: CDR1 SGDLS, CDR2 YYNGEE. The V end lost 5 bases, the J end lost 5 bases, and 22 bases lay between the germline ends. The CDR3 runs 16 residues. CDR3 nucleotide sequence: TGTGCCAGCAGTGAAGTCCCGGAGCCCTGGGTGGAGACCCAGTACTTC. It is translated as CASSEVPEPWVETQYF.

The chain uses TRBV29-1 and TRBJ1-3, with D unresolved. CDR1 is SQVTM and CDR2 is ANQGSEA in the germline V gene. V lost 0 bases and J 4 bases, leaving 10 bases between the germline ends. The CDR3 loop spans 14 amino acids. DNA of the CDR3: TGCAGCGTTGAAGATCCGCCAGGAGGAAACACCATATATTTT. Translated: CSVEDPPGGNTIYF.

V is TRBV3-1 (or the pseudogene TRBV3-2) and J is TRBJ1-5; D possibly corresponds to TRBD1 (6 bases). The CDR3 runs 16 residues. V lost 0 bases and J lost 2, with 11 bases in between. Germline V gene lookup returns CDR1 LGHDT and CDR2 YNNKEL (reference sequence). CDR3 coding DNA: TGTGCCAGCAGCCAAGACAGGGGCGTCGGCAATCAGCCCCAGCATTTT. Its protein product is CASSQDRGVGNQPQHF.

This clone was counted a single time. The chain combines TRBV4-2 with TRBJ2-7; tentatively, D is TRBD2 (6 bases). The CDR3 is 16 amino acids. The germline gives CDR1 LGHNA, CDR2 YNFKEQ. Trimming pared 0 bases from V and 4 bases from J, leaving 16 bases between. The DNA for the CDR3 is TGTGCCAGCAGCCAAGAATCCGGGGGTCATGTATACGAGCAGTACTTC. Its translation is CASSQESGGHVYEQYF.

The chain uses TRBV14 and TRBJ2-3, with D tentatively TRBD2 (6 bases). Germline CDR1 is SGHDN and CDR2 is FVKESK. Trimming shortened V by 5 bases and J by 1 base, and 19 bases separated the two germline ends. CDR3 length: 17 amino acids. CDR3 region: CASSFLLAEGGTDTQYF. The CDR3 nucleotides are TGTGCCAGCAGCTTCCTCTTAGCGGAAGGAGGCACAGATACGCAGTATTTT.

The rearrangement links TRBV4-2 to TRBJ1-5; D is uncertain. Trimming shortened V by 1 base and J by 1 base, and 8 bases separated the two germline ends. The CDR3 covers 15 residues. CDR1 is LGHNA, CDR2 YNFKEQ, per germline. CDR3 protein: CASSQGGESNQPQHF. The CDR3 DNA sequence: TGTGCCAGCAGCCAAGGCGGTGAGAGCAATCAGCCCCAGCATTTT.

This clone occurred once. V usage is TRBV7-3 and J usage is TRBJ2-7; TRBD2 is a possible D gene (7 bases). CDR1 is SGHTA and CDR2 is FQGTGA in the germline V gene. V gave up 5 bases and J gave up 6 bases, with 17 bases separating them. There are 14 residues in the CDR3. CDR3 nucleotide sequence: TGTGCCAGCAGCGACGGGGGGCCACCCGCCGAGCAGTACTTC. Translation: CASSDGGPPAEQYF.

The V gene is TRBV28, the J gene TRBJ2-1; D not resolved. The CDR3 is 12 amino acids. V lost 6 bases, J lost 0 bases, and 3 bases lay in between. CDR1 and CDR2 (germline): MDHEN, SYDVKM. CDR3 loop: CASSLSYNEQFF. The DNA of the CDR3 is TGTGCCAGCAGCCTCTCCTACAATGAGCAGTTCTTC.

This clone was recorded once. The rearrangement links TRBV11-3 to TRBJ2-6; 9 bases line up with TRBD1. V lost 5 bases, J lost 4 bases, and 6 bases stayed unmatched. The CDR3 is 16 residues long. The germline gives CDR1 SGHNT, CDR2 YENEEA. The CDR3 here is CASSHGQGTGANVLTF. For the CDR3, the DNA is TGTGCCAGCAGCCATGGACAGGGGACGGGGGCCAACGTCCTGACTTTC.

This chain joins TRBV27 and TRBJ1-4, with a weak D call TRBD1 (5 bases). Germline V gives CDR1 MNHEY, CDR2 SMNVEV (reference sequence). Trimming cost V 2 bases and J 17 bases, with 18 bases left between them. The CDR3 runs 13 residues. CDR3 sequence: CASSLGGDPGRFF. CDR3 bases: TGTGCCAGCAGTTTAGGGGGGGACCCGGGCCGATTTTTT.

The genes are TRBV24-1 and TRBJ2-5; TRBD2 aligns across 9 bases. The CDR3 extends over 16 amino acids. The V gene's germline CDR1 is KGHDR and CDR2 SFDVKD. J lost 1 base, V lost 2 bases, and 4 bases had no gene match. CDR3 in DNA: TGTGCCACCAGTGATTCTCGGACTAGCGCCCAAGAGACCCAGTACTTC. It specifies CATSDSRTSAQETQYF.

The V and J genes are TRBV5-4 and TRBJ2-1, with 14 positions matching TRBD2. After removal of 4 bases from V and 8 bases from J, the junction contained 5 bases not matched to a gene. The CDR3 contains 15 residues. The germline V gene has CDR1 SGHNT and CDR2 YYREEE (reference sequence). Here the CDR3 DNA reads TGTGCCAGCAGCGAGGGACTAGCGGGAGTTTATGAGCAGTTCTTC. Translating it yields CASSEGLAGVYEQFF. The entire variable domain, with the rest obtained from reference TRBV5-4 and TRBJ2-1, is as follows: ETGVTQSPTHLIKTRGQQVTLRCSSQSGHNTVSWYQQALGQGPQFIFQYYREEENGRGNFPPRFSGLQFPNYSSELNVNALELDDSALYLCASSEGLAGVYEQFFGPGTRLTVL.